The rows below give T cell receptor beta chains drawn from one sample of a study of T cell repertoires in cytomegalovirus infection. For these receptors, no antigen is known. MiXCR was run by TCRdb on the reads, yielding one entry per CDR3 protein. The top ten hold roughly 17% of the sample, which has roughly 500,000 distinct CDR3 sequences, around a third seen once. The sample consisted of cultured PBMCs, taken from culture after CMV antigen stimulation. The receptors originated from a human donor in good health (CMV status not recorded). Some clones in this sample may be carry-over from other donors' samples. Each CDR3 is given with its conserved first and last residue. The order of the fields is clone size, J gene, V gene, D gene, CDR3 protein, CDR3 DNA. D genes are given only for firm matches. Clone size is shown for a subset of rows, as once, few, many or a class of expanded clone.

few | TRBJ2-7 | TRBV28 | - | CASSPTLGYEQYF | TGTGCCAGCAGTCCTACCCTGGGCTACGAGCAGTACTTC
- | TRBJ2-1 | TRBV10-3 | TRBD2 | CAISEGLASGNEQFF | TGTGCCATCAGTGAGGGACTAGCCTCTGGCAATGAGCAGTTCTTC
- | TRBJ2-5 | TRBV5-4 | - | CASSQEPSAETQYF | TGTGCCAGCAGCCAGGAGCCCTCCGCAGAGACCCAGTACTTC
few | TRBJ1-6 | TRBV19 | TRBD1 | CASSSADREASPLHF | TGTGCCAGTAGTTCCGCCGACAGGGAGGCATCACCCCTCCACTTT
few | TRBJ2-3 | TRBV7-8 | - | CASSLGSGRGSTDTQYF | TGTGCCAGCAGCTTAGGATCGGGGCGGGGCAGCACAGATACGCAGTATTTT
- | TRBJ1-5 | TRBV7-8 | - | CASSLNYQGNQPQHF | TGTGCCAGCAGCTTAAATTACCAGGGCAATCAGCCCCAGCATTTT
- | TRBJ2-5 | TRBV4-1 | - | CASSQQNQETQYF | TGCGCCAGCAGCCAACAGAATCAAGAGACCCAGTACTTC
few | TRBJ1-6 | TRBV19 | - | CASTLQNSYNSPLHF | TGTGCCAGTACTCTACAGAACTCCTATAATTCACCCCTCCACTTT
- | TRBJ2-5 | TRBV24-1 | TRBD1 | CATSDSAGQGTGETQYF | TGTGCCACCAGTGATTCGGCCGGACAGGGTACGGGAGAGACCCAGTACTTC
few | TRBJ2-7 | TRBV7-2 | TRBD2 | CASSLGGGSVMYEQYF | TGTGCCAGCAGCTTAGGGGGGGGTAGCGTGATGTACGAGCAGTACTTC
many | TRBJ2-5 | TRBV12-3/TRBV12-4 | TRBD2 | CASSFASGRGEETQYF | TGTGCCAGCAGTTTTGCTAGCGGGAGAGGGGAGGAGACCCAGTACTTC
- | TRBJ2-1 | TRBV2 | TRBD2 | CASSERLAGEAGQFF | TGTGCCAGCAGTGAACGGCTAGCGGGAGAAGCGGGGCAGTTCTTC
- | TRBJ2-7 | TRBV6-1 | - | CASIASPLAPSSYEQYF | TGTGCCAGCATCGCCAGCCCCCTCGCACCGAGCTCCTACGAGCAGTACTTC
- | TRBJ1-5 | TRBV27 | - | CASSMRWDQPQHF | TGTGCCAGCAGCATGAGGTGGGATCAGCCCCAGCATTTT
few | TRBJ2-5 | TRBV2 | TRBD2 | CASRDLAGDETQYF | TGTGCCAGCAGAGACTTAGCGGGAGATGAGACCCAGTACTTC
- | TRBJ2-5 | TRBV6-2/TRBV6-3 | - | CATRLGGQETQYF | TGTGCCACAAGACTAGGAGGCCAAGAGACCCAGTACTTC
- | TRBJ1-1 | TRBV10-3 | - | CAIRESGLPEAFF | TGTGCCATCAGGGAGTCGGGTTTGCCTGAAGCTTTCTTT
- | TRBJ1-1 | TRBV7-2 | TRBD1 | CASSMGQGSTEAFF | TGTGCCAGCAGCATGGGACAGGGAAGCACTGAAGCTTTCTTT
few | TRBJ1-2 | TRBV11-3 | - | CASSLAPRHGERYGYTF | TGTGCCAGCAGCTTAGCTCCTCGACACGGGGAACGCTATGGCTACACCTTC
- | TRBJ2-3 | TRBV6-5 | TRBD1 | CASSYSTGTDTQYF | TGTGCCAGCAGTTACTCGACAGGGACAGATACGCAGTATTTT
- | TRBJ2-6 | TRBV6-1 | - | CASKFGVLAGANVLTF | TGTGCCAGTAAATTCGGGGTACTGGCTGGGGCCAACGTCCTGACTTTC
- | TRBJ2-1 | TRBV7-3 | TRBD2 | CASSLLSGREQFF | TGTGCCAGCAGCTTATTAAGCGGGAGGGAGCAGTTCTTC
- | TRBJ1-2 | TRBV27 | - | CASSQTRGGVGYGYTF | TGTGCCAGCAGCCAAACCAGGGGCGGAGTAGGCTATGGCTACACCTTC
few | TRBJ2-2 | TRBV7-8 | TRBD2 | CASSPSGLAGGQTGGELFF | TGTGCCAGCAGCCCATCGGGACTAGCGGGAGGGCAGACAGGCGGGGAGCTGTTTTTT
- | TRBJ1-1 | TRBV12-3/TRBV12-4 | - | CASSPFSGTNTEAFF | TGTGCCAGCAGTCCGTTCTCCGGTACGAACACTGAAGCTTTCTTT
few | TRBJ2-1 | TRBV28 | TRBD2 | CASSKGLAGSSYNEQFF | TGTGCCAGCAGTAAGGGACTAGCGGGAAGTTCCTACAATGAGCAGTTCTTC
few | TRBJ2-7 | TRBV12-3/TRBV12-4 | - | CASSLVRYYEQYF | TGTGCCAGCAGTTTAGTGCGGTACTACGAGCAGTACTTC
once | TRBJ2-1 | TRBV9 | TRBD1 | CASRVPGQGNNEQFF | TGTGCCAGCAGGGTACCGGGACAGGGAAACAATGAGCAGTTCTTC
- | TRBJ1-1 | TRBV7-8 | - | CASSLAYKGGTEAFF | TGTGCCAGCAGCTTAGCCTATAAGGGAGGCACTGAAGCTTTCTTT
- | TRBJ2-5 | TRBV7-7 | - | CASSPLAYQETQYF | TGTGCCAGCAGCCCCCTAGCGTACCAAGAGACCCAGTACTTC
- | TRBJ2-1 | TRBV12-3/TRBV12-4 | TRBD2 | CASTILTSEPTMSEFF | TGTGCCAGCACCATCCTCACTAGCGAACCAACAATGAGTGAGTTCTTC
once | TRBJ2-7 | TRBV7-8 | - | CASSGGRSGRGHEQYF | TGTGCCAGCAGCGGTGGCCGGAGCGGCCGGGGACACGAGCAGTACTTC
- | TRBJ2-3 | TRBV7-9 | TRBD2 | CASSQVGLAGHLRGTDTQYF | TGTGCCAGCTCCCAGGTGGGACTAGCGGGACACCTTAGAGGCACAGATACGCAGTATTTT
- | TRBJ2-5 | TRBV29-1 | TRBD2 | CSVTGTSGVTGTQYF | TGCAGCGTGACCGGGACTAGCGGGGTCACTGGGACCCAGTACTTC
many | TRBJ2-3 | TRBV7-2 | TRBD2 | CASSKRPGAGGGDTQYF | TGTGCCAGCAGCAAACGCCCCGGTGCGGGAGGGGGGGATACGCAGTATTTT
few | TRBJ2-7 | TRBV11-3 | - | CASSKGQAYEQYF | TGTGCCAGCAGCAAGGGGCAGGCCTACGAGCAGTACTTC
- | TRBJ1-2 | TRBV5-3 | - | CASSLAAVDTNYGYTF | TGTGCCAGCAGCTTGGCAGCGGTCGATACTAACTATGGCTACACCTTC
few | TRBJ2-7 | TRBV7-2 | TRBD2 | CASSFRGDSSYEQYF | TGTGCCAGCAGCTTTCGGGGGGATAGCTCCTACGAGCAGTACTTC
- | TRBJ2-1 | TRBV11-2 | - | CASSLGRGDLTHEQFF | TGTGCCAGCAGCTTAGGGCGAGGGGACTTAACCCATGAGCAGTTCTTC
few | TRBJ1-5 | TRBV5-8 | - | CASSPPWGRQGNQPQHF | TGTGCCAGCAGCCCACCCTGGGGGCGGCAAGGCAATCAGCCCCAGCATTTT
- | TRBJ2-4 | TRBV3-1 | TRBD2 | CASSQASGGAKNIQYF | TGTGCCAGCAGCCAAGCTAGCGGGGGAGCCAAAAACATTCAGTACTTC
- | TRBJ1-1 | TRBV6-5 | - | CASSYSIGGAGSTEAFF | TGTGCCAGCAGTTACTCGATTGGCGGGGCTGGGAGTACTGAAGCTTTCTTT
- | TRBJ2-1 | TRBV20-1 | TRBD1 | CSARDLPGQGDEQFF | TGCAGTGCTAGAGACCTCCCTGGGCAGGGGGATGAGCAGTTCTTC
- | TRBJ2-1 | TRBV6-6 | TRBD2 | CASNEGGPVNEQFF | TGTGCCAGCAACGAGGGAGGGCCCGTCAATGAGCAGTTCTTC
- | TRBJ2-1 | TRBV7-9 | - | CASSFILGGSYNEQFF | TGTGCCAGCAGCTTCATTCTCGGGGGCTCCTACAATGAGCAGTTCTTC
- | TRBJ2-1 | TRBV7-9 | TRBD2 | CASSRSGSGNEQFF | TGTGCCAGCAGCCGGAGCGGGAGTGGTAATGAGCAGTTCTTC
- | TRBJ2-6 | TRBV4-1 | - | CASSQWGEGASGANVLTF | TGCGCCAGCAGCCAATGGGGGGAAGGAGCCTCTGGGGCCAACGTCCTGACTTTC
few | TRBJ2-7 | TRBV6-2/TRBV6-3 | TRBD2 | CASSYSRLAGGSGYEQYF | TGTGCCAGCAGTTATTCCCGACTAGCGGGAGGCAGTGGATACGAGCAGTACTTC
few | TRBJ1-2 | TRBV7-2 | - | CASSPRLGAYTF | TGTGCCAGCAGCCCCCGTTTGGGGGCGTACACCTTC
few | TRBJ2-2 | TRBV19 | - | CASSIGGNTGELFF | TGTGCCAGTAGTATTGGGGGGAACACCGGGGAGCTGTTTTTT
few | TRBJ2-1 | TRBV7-9 | - | CAGGTGSGIYNEQFF | TGTGCCGGAGGGACCGGCTCGGGCATCTACAATGAGCAGTTCTTC
- | TRBJ1-5 | TRBV27 | TRBD1 | CASSSLFPTGGDQPQHF | TGTGCCAGCAGTTCCCTTTTCCCGACAGGGGGGGATCAGCCCCAGCATTTT
- | TRBJ1-3 | TRBV7-2 | - | CASSSYRTGNTIYF | TGTGCCAGCAGCTCATACAGAACTGGAAACACCATATATTTT
- | TRBJ2-5 | TRBV27 | - | CASSPTRRDDWETQYF | TGTGCCAGCAGTCCCACCAGGAGGGACGATTGGGAGACCCAGTACTTC